Each of the 16 T cell receptor beta chains below was sequenced from the same sample in a study of shared clonotypes between healthy human individuals. The repertoire was sequenced with immunoSEQ multiplex PCR; TCRdb's copy has only in-frame clones and lacks some. Here the sample spans fewer than 500,000 clones, 60% to 80% being singletons. What was sequenced was PBMCs. These receptors all stem from a woman in her thirties or forties in good health. Some clones in this sample may be carry-over from other donors' samples.

This clone was detected only once. The chain employs TRBV5-5 and TRBJ2-5, with 15 bases that match TRBD2. Germline V gene data show CDR1 as SGHKS and CDR2 as YYEKEE (reference sequence). The CDR3 extends over 15 amino acids. V lost 4 bases and J lost 5; bases outside the gene matches: 3. As DNA, the CDR3 is TGTGCCAGCAGCCCGGGACTAGCGGGAGGTGAGACCCAGTACTTC. Its translation: CASSPGLAGGETQYF.

The rearrangement uses TRBV7-8 and TRBJ2-1; D call uncertain. From germline, CDR1 is SGHVS and CDR2 FQNEAQ. CDR3 length equals 15 residues. Trimming shortened V by 1 base and J by 2 bases, and 9 bases separated the two germline ends. The CDR3 loop is CASSLVTLTYNEQFF. CDR3 DNA: TGTGCCAGCAGCTTAGTAACATTAACCTACAATGAGCAGTTCTTC.

The chain uses TRBV15 and TRBJ1-2; 9 nucleotides match TRBD1. Trimming at V came to 2 bases and at J to 4 bases, leaving 14 bases not matched to a gene. The CDR3 contains 18 residues. CDR1 LNHNV and CDR2 YYDKDF come from the germline V gene (reference sequence). The CDR3 coding sequence is TGTGCCACCAGCAGAAATAGGGACAGGGATTTTAGTAGCTATGGCTACACCTTC. This codes for CATSRNRDRDFSSYGYTF.

This chain links TRBV7-9 with TRBJ1-1, with D possibly matching TRBD1 (5 bases). Germline lookup yields CDR1 SEHNR and CDR2 FQNEAQ (reference sequence). This CDR3 has 11 amino acids. Trimming pared 1 base from V and 8 bases from J, leaving 5 bases between. The CDR3 DNA sequence: TGTGCCAGCAGCTTAGGGGGCGAAGCTTTCTTT. Translating gives CASSLGGEAFF. Together with reference TRBV7-9 and TRBJ1-1, the CDR3 gives the full variable domain: DTGVSQNPRHKITKRGQNVTFRCDPISEHNRLYWYRQTLGQGPEFLTYFQNEAQLEKSRLLSDRFSAERPKGSFSTLEIQRTEQGDSAMYLCASSLGGEAFFGQGTRLTVV.

There are a few counts of this clone. The V call is TRBV7-3, the J call TRBJ2-2, with D maybe TRBD1 (6 bases). The V end lost 2 bases, the J end lost 4 bases, and 14 bases lay between the germline ends. The CDR3 is made up of 16 amino acids. CDR1 is SGHTA, CDR2 FQGTGA, per germline. The CDR3 protein is CASSLGSPGATGELFF. The CDR3 nucleotides are TGTGCCAGCAGCTTAGGATCACCAGGGGCCACCGGGGAGCTGTTTTTT.

The rearrangement uses TRBV2 and TRBJ1-2; D perhaps matches TRBD1 (5 bases). CDR3 length: 15 amino acids. Germline V gene lookup returns CDR1 SNHLY and CDR2 FYNNEI. The ends were cut back, 2 bases at V and 2 bases at J, with 12 bases in the middle. CDR3 coding DNA: TGTGCCAGCAGTGAATCGGGACGGCAGAACTATGGCTACACCTTC. Translated: CASSESGRQNYGYTF.

The chain carries TRBV7-9 and TRBJ2-4, with 7 bases identical to TRBD1. The CDR3 loop spans 12 amino acids. Germline V gives CDR1 SEHNR, CDR2 FQNEAQ (reference sequence). With V trimmed by 5 bases and J by 7 bases, 2 bases remained unmatched. CDR3 in DNA: TGTGCCAGCAGCCCGACAGGGAACATTCAGTACTTC. The encoded protein is CASSPTGNIQYF. Full variable domain (rest looked up from reference TRBV7-9 and TRBJ2-4): DTGVSQNPRHKITKRGQNVTFRCDPISEHNRLYWYRQTLGQGPEFLTYFQNEAQLEKSRLLSDRFSAERPKGSFSTLEIQRTEQGDSAMYLCASSPTGNIQYFGAGTRLSVL.

The rearrangement joins TRBV11-3 to TRBJ1-1; unclear D gene. CDR1 SGHNT and CDR2 YENEEA come from the germline V gene. With 3 bases removed from V and 1 base from J, the gap between germline ends came to 6 bases. The CDR3 is 13 residues long. The CDR3 reads CASSFDSNTEAFF. The CDR3 region has the DNA TGTGCCAGCAGCTTCGACTCGAACACTGAAGCTTTCTTT.

J is TRBJ1-1 and V is TRBV18, with D perhaps matching TRBD1 (6 bases). Trimming pared 5 bases from V and 4 bases from J, leaving 17 bases between. The germline V gene encodes CDR1 KGHSH and CDR2 LQKENI. This CDR3 contains 15 residues. CDR3 DNA: TGTGCCAGCTCATCCGACAGGACCTTGAGCACTGAAGCTTTCTTT. Translation gives CASSSDRTLSTEAFF.

This clone has just one count. The chain couples TRBV30 to TRBJ1-2; 7 positions agree with TRBD1. This CDR3 has 14 residues. The V segment lost 1 base and the J segment 6 bases; nucleotides outside the gene matches: 8. Germline values: CDR1 GTSNPN, CDR2 SVGIG (reference sequence). The CDR3 sequence is CAWSAGDRANGYTF. CDR3 nucleotides: TGTGCCTGGAGTGCGGGAGACAGGGCGAATGGCTACACCTTC.

This clone was counted once. V gene TRBV5-4 combines with J gene TRBJ2-2; D unclear. Germline V gives CDR1 SGHNT, CDR2 YYREEE (reference sequence). Deletions cut 4 bases from V and 2 bases from J, with 12 bases between. CDR3 length equals 15 residues. The CDR3 is CASSPTPANTGELFF. CDR3 in DNA: TGTGCCAGCAGCCCCACACCCGCTAACACCGGGGAGCTGTTTTTT.

The chain joins TRBV7-9 to TRBJ1-3; 9 bases match TRBD1. The CDR3 sequence is 16 residues long. V dropped 4 bases and J dropped 0; count of bases not matched to a gene: 4. Germline V lookup: CDR1 SEHNR, CDR2 FQNEAQ (reference sequence). In DNA, the CDR3 is TGTGCCAGCAGCTCTACGGGACAGGGCTCTGGAAACACCATATATTTT. Translated, it gives CASSSTGQGSGNTIYF.

This clone was recorded once. The CDR3 DNA reads TGCGCCAGCAGCTCCGGCGGGAGGTTGGGATATGGCTACACCTTC. Translating gives CASSSGGRLGYGYTF. V usage is TRBV5-1 and J usage is TRBJ1-2; D unclear. This CDR3 contains 15 residues. Germline V gene lookup returns CDR1 SGHRS and CDR2 YFSETQ. The V end was cut by 3 bases, the J end by 5 bases, with 17 bases between.

The rearrangement links TRBV9 to TRBJ1-1; unclear D gene. The V and J ends lost 0 bases and 0 bases respectively, with 6 bases between them. The CDR3 is 14 residues long. CDR1 and CDR2 (germline): SGDLS, YYNGEE. The CDR3 spells CASSVGYMNTEAFF. The CDR3 DNA sequence: TGTGCCAGCAGCGTAGGATATATGAACACTGAAGCTTTCTTT.

This clone was counted once. The gene calls are TRBV29-1 and TRBJ1-2, with D possibly matching TRBD1 (5 bases). CDR1 and CDR2 (germline): SQVTM, ANQGSEA. The CDR3 has 13 residues. Trimming removed 7 bases from V and 4 bases from J, with 16 bases in between. CDR3 loop: CSGAIRVGYGYTF. The CDR3 nucleotides read TGCAGCGGCGCAATCAGGGTCGGCTATGGCTACACCTTC.

J is TRBJ2-5 and V is TRBV9; D call uncertain. TRBJ2-7 explains the end of the DNA better; the J call may be wrong. The CDR3 is made up of 17 amino acids. Germline V gives CDR1 SGDLS, CDR2 YYNGEE. CDR3 sequence (DNA): TGTGCCAGCAGCGTATCAGCCGTCGGGCAGGCAACATACGAGCAGTACTTC. This encodes CASSVSAVGQATYEQYF.